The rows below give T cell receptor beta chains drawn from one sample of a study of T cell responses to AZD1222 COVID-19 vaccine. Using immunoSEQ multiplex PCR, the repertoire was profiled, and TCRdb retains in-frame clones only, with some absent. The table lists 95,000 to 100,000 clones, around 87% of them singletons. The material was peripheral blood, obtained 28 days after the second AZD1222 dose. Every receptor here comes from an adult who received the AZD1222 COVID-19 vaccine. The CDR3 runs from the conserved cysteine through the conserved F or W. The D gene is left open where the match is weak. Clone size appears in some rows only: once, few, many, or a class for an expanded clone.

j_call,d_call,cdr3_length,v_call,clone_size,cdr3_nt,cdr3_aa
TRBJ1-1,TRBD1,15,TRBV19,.,TGTGCCAGTAGTACCCGGTCAGGGGGAAACACTGAAGCTTTCTTT,CASSTRSGGNTEAFF
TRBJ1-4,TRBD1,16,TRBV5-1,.,TGCGCCAGCAGCTTGGGGCAGACAGGGGCTTCTGAAAAACTGTTTTTT,CASSLGQTGASEKLFF
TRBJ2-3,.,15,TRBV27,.,TGTGCCAGCAGTTTATATGCCAGCGGACAAGATACGCAGTATTTT,CASSLYASGQDTQYF
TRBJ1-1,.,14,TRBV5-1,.,TGCGCCAGCAGCGACGGGGGTAGTAGCACTGAAGCTTTCTTT,CASSDGGSSTEAFF
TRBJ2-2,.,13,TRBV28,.,TGTGCCAGCAGTCTTAGCGAGGGCGGGGAGCTGTTTTTT,CASSLSEGGELFF
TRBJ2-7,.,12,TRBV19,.,TGTGCCAGTAGTTTCAGATTGGGCGAGCAGTACTTC,CASSFRLGEQYF
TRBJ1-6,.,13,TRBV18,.,TGTGCCAGCCCGCCCAATGCGGAATCACCCCTCCACTTT,CASPPNAESPLHF
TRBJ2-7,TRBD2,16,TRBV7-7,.,TGTGCTAGCAGTCAACAGGCCACTAGCGGTATCTACGAGCAGTACTTC,CASSQQATSGIYEQYF
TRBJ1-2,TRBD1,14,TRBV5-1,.,TGCGCCAGCAGCTTGGCGGGACAGGACTATGGCTACACCTTC,CASSLAGQDYGYTF
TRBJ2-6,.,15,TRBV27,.,TGTGCCAGCAGTTTAACGGGGTCTGGGGCCAACGTCCTGACTTTC,CASSLTGSGANVLTF
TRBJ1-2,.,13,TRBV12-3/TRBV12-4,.,TGTGCCAGCAGTTTTATGGGCAGCTATGGCTACACCTTC,CASSFMGSYGYTF
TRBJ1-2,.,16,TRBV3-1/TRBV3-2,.,TGTGCCAGCAGTCTATCCAGGGGAGAAGGTACCTATGGCTACACCTTC,CASSLSRGEGTYGYTF
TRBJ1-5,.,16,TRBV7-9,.,TGTGCCAGCAGCTTAGCGGGCCAGGGGATCAATCAGCCCCAGCATTTT,CASSLAGQGINQPQHF
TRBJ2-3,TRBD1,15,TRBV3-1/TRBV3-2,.,TGTGCCAGCAGCAGGGACAGCCGTAGCACAGATACGCAGTATTTT,CASSRDSRSTDTQYF
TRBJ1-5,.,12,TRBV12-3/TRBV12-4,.,TGTGCCAGCAGTTTAGGAGAGCCGGCCCAGCATTTT,CASSLGEPAQHF
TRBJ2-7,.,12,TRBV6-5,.,TGTGCCAGCAGGGGCCTTTCCTACGAGCAGTACTTC,CASRGLSYEQYF
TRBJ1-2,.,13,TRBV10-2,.,TGCGCCAGCAGTGAAGGGACTAACTATGGCTACACCTTC,CASSEGTNYGYTF
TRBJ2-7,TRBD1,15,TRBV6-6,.,TGTGCCAGTCAATTGAGAGGGACAGGGGCCTACGAGCAGTACTTC,CASQLRGTGAYEQYF
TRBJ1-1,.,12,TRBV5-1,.,TGCGCCACAAAGGACGTGAACACTGAAGCTTTCTTT,CATKDVNTEAFF
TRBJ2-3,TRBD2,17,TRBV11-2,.,TGTGCCAGCAGCTTATCCGGACTCGGCCAGGGACTATTTTCGCAGTATTTT,CASSLSGLGQGLFSQYF
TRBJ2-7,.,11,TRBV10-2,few,TGCGCCAGTGGCCTTTCGGACGAGCAGTACTTC,CASGLSDEQYF
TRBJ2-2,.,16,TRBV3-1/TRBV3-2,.,TGTGCCAGCAGCCAAGGAACCAGATCGAACACCGGGGAGCTGTTTTTT,CASSQGTRSNTGELFF
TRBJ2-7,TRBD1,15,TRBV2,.,TGTGCCAGCGGGTCGGACAGGGCTTCGCTCGGAGAGCAGTACTTC,CASGSDRASLGEQYF
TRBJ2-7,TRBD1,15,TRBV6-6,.,TGTGCCAGCAGTTTCCGTCGGACAGGGCTCACCGAGCAGTACTTC,CASSFRRTGLTEQYF
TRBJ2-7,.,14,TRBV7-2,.,TGTGCCAGCAGCTGGGACATTGGAGTATTCGAGCAGTACTTC,CASSWDIGVFEQYF
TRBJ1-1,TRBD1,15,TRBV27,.,TGTGCCAGCACACCCCTGACAGGGTTGAACACTGAAGCTTTCTTT,CASTPLTGLNTEAFF
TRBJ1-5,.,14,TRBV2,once,TGTGCCAGCAGTGTCGGCAGATCCAATCAGCCCCAGCATTTT,CASSVGRSNQPQHF
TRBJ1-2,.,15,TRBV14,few,TGTGCCAGCAGCCAAGCAGAGGGGACTAACTATGGCTACACCTTC,CASSQAEGTNYGYTF
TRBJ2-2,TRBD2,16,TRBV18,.,TGTGCCAGTTCACCAATGGCGGGAGCGAACACCGGGGAGCTGTTTTTT,CASSPMAGANTGELFF
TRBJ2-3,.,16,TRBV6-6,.,TGTGCCAGCAGTCGATCGAACCCTGGAATTACAGATACGCAGTATTTT,CASSRSNPGITDTQYF
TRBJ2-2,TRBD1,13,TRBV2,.,TGTGCCAGCAGAGAACAGGGGGCCGGGGAGCTGTTTTTT,CASREQGAGELFF
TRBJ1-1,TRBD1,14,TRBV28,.,TGTGCCAGCAGACCCCCGGGACAGTACACTGAAGCTTTCTTT,CASRPPGQYTEAFF
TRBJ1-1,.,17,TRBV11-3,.,TGTGCCAGCAGCTTGATATCGGACAGCACAATGAACACTGAAGCTTTCTTT,CASSLISDSTMNTEAFF